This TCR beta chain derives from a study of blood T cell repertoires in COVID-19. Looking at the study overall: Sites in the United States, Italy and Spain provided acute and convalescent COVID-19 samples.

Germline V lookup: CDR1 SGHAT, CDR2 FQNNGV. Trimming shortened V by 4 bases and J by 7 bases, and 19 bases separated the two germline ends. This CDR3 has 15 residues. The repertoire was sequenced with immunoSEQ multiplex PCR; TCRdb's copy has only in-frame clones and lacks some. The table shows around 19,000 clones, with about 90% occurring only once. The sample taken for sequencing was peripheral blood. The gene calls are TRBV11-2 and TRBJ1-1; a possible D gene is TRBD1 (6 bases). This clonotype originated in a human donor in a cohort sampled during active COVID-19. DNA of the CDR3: TGTGCCAGCAGCTCACGGTTAGGGGGTGTGGGTGAAGCTTTCTTT. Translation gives CASSSRLGGVGEAFF.